Listed here is a single T cell receptor (beta chain). This entry comes from a study of blood T cell repertoires in COVID-19. The V gene's germline CDR1 is MNHEY and CDR2 SVGAGI. The germline V and J ends were trimmed by 8 bases and 9 bases, with 23 bases remaining between them. This CDR3 spans 15 amino acids. As processed by the authors: Quantification of nucleated cells was approximated via reference gene primer amplification. TCRdb's table, derived via immunoSEQ multiplex PCR, lists solely in-frame clones and lacks some. V, J and clone size are those of that table, while D and trimming were read from the DNA. The sample carries 300,000 to 450,000 clones, around 87% recorded once. Followed longitudinally, the Seattle patients had been enrolled during active infection.

V gene TRBV6-5 combines with J gene TRBJ2-1, with a possible D match to TRBD2 (7 bases). The sequenced material came from peripheral blood. This TCR derives from a woman in her twenties or thirties with COVID-19, enrolled during active disease. The CDR3 DNA is TGTGCCAGCGGGAGGACAGCGGGGTTGGCGGTTGAGCAGTTCTTC. It yields the protein CASGRTAGLAVEQFF.